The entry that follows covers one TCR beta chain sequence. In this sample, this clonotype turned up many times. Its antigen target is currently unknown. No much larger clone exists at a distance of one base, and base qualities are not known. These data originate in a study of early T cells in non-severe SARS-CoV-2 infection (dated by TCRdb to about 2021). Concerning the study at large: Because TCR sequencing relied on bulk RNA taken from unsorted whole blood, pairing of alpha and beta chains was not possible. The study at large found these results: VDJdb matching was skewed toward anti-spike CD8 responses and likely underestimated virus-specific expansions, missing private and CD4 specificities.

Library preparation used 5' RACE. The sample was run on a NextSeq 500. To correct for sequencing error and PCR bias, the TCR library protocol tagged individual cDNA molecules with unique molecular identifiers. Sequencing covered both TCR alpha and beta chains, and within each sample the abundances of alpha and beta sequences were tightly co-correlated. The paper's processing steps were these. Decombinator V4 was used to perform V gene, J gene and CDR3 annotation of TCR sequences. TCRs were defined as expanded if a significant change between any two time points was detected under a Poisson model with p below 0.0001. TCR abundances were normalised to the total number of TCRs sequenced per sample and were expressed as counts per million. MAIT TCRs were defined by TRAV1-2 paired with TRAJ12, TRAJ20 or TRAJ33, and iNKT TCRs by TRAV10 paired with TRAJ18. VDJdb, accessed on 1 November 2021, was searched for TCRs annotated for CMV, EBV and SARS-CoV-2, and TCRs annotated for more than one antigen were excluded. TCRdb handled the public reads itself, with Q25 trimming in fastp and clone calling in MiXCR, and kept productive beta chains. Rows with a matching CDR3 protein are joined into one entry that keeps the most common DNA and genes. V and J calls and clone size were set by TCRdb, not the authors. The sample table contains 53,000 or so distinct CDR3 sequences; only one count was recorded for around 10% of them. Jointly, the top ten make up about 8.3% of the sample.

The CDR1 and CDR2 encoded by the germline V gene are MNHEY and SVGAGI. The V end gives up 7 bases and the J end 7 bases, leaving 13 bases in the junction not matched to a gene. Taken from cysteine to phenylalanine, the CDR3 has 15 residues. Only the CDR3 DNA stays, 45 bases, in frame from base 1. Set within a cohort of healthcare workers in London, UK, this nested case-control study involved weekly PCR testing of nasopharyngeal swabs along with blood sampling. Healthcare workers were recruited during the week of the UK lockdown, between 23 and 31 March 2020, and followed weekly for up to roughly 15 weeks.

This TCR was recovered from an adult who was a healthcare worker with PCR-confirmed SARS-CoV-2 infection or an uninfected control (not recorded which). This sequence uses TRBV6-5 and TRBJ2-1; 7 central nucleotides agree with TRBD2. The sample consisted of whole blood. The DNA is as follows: TGTGCCAGCACCGATTCGGGAGGAGGATGGAATGAGCAGTTCTTC. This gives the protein CASTDSGGGWNEQFF.